This TCR beta chain comes out of a study of cytomegalovirus exposure and HLA in healthy donors. The CDR3 consists of 15 residues. Looked up from germline, CDR1 is SGHVS and CDR2 is FQNEAQ. Trimming took 5 bases from V and 3 from J, leaving 14 bases between them. In regard to this clone: Its specificity is unknown.

Whole-study results and caveats: In an earlier analysis, most TCR beta V segments were productive about 90% or about 30% of the time. Among CMV-associated TCR beta chains, most appeared HLA-restricted in a later analysis. Relative to equally common others, HLA-associated TCR beta chains showed greater clonal expansion in a later analysis.

Primers: 60 Vbeta forward and 13 Jbeta reverse. TCRdb keeps only in-frame clones here, not all; method: immunoSEQ multiplex PCR. The top ten hold about 4% of the sample, which has tens of thousands of clones, almost 70% seen once. The sample consisted of PBMCs. This chain connects TRBV7-8 to TRBJ1-5; a weak D match, TRBD1 (5 bases). The origin of this receptor is a man aged 35-49 years in good health and CMV-seronegative. This CDR3 is CASSPQRGPNQPQHF. The CDR3 coding sequence is TGTGCCAGCAGCCCCCAAAGGGGTCCCAATCAGCCCCAGCATTTT. The full variable domain, with the rest looked up from reference TRBV7-8 and TRBJ1-5, is GAGVSQSPRYKVAKRGQDVALRCDPISGHVSLFWYQQALGQGPEFLTYFQNEAQLDKSGLPSDRFFAERPEGSVSTLKIQRTQQEDSAVYLCASSPQRGPNQPQHFGDGTRLSIL.